The rows below give T cell receptor beta chains drawn from one sample of a study of type 1 and type 2 diabetes patients. TCRdb reanalysed the multiplex PCR reads using MiXCR and keeps one entry per CDR3 protein. The repertoire consists of about 250,000 distinct CDR3 sequences, with 45% to 60% occurring once and the leading ten covering roughly an eighth. Sequencing was done on a sample of peripheral blood mononuclear cells (PBMCs). The receptors were sampled from a young man with type 2 diabetes. CDR3s include the opening cysteine and the closing phenylalanine or tryptophan. Fields, in order: D gene, clone size, J gene, V gene, CDR3 DNA, CDR3 protein. A D gene is named only where the DNA matches it firmly. Some rows mark clone size as missing; the rest say once, few, many or name a class of expanded clone.

>-|few|TRBJ2-2|TRBV7-7
TGTGCCAGCAGCTTAAGGCAGGGGCAGGGGGAGCTGTTTTTT
CASSLRQGQGELFF
>-|few|TRBJ2-2|TRBV19
TGTGCCAGTAGCATCAAAACCGGGGAGCTGTTTTTT
CASSIKTGELFF
>-|-|TRBJ1-2|TRBV7-2
TGTGCCAGCACCCCTCATAATGCTGGCTACACCTTC
CASTPHNAGYTF
>TRBD2|-|TRBJ2-3|TRBV5-1
TGCGCCAGCAGCCTGGGGGCGCGGGGGGACACAGATACGCAGTATTTT
CASSLGARGDTDTQYF
>TRBD1|-|TRBJ2-7|TRBV27
TGTGCCAGCAGTTCAGAGGGTTTTGCAGGGGGTTGGATACCTTGGGAGCAGTACTTC
CASSSEGFAGGWIPWEQYF
>TRBD1|-|TRBJ2-1|TRBV5-1
TGCGCCAGCAGCAGCGGACAGGGGGCATACAATGAGCAGTTCTTC
CASSSGQGAYNEQFF
>TRBD1|-|TRBJ1-2|TRBV11-2
TGTGCCAGCAGCTTAGTACAGGGGGAAGGAGGCTACACCTTC
CASSLVQGEGGYTF
>-|few|TRBJ2-6|TRBV12-3/TRBV12-4
TGTGCCAGCAGTGAACAGGGCGCTGGGGCCAACGTCCTGACTTTC
CASSEQGAGANVLTF
>-|many|TRBJ1-6|TRBV20-1
TGCAGTGTTCCGGGGGGGCAGGGCCAACGGAATTCACCCCTCCACTTT
CSVPGGQGQRNSPLHF
>TRBD1|-|TRBJ1-2|TRBV12-3/TRBV12-4
TGTGCCAGCAGTTTGGCAGGGGGCGTACTTAACTATGGCTACACCTTC
CASSLAGGVLNYGYTF
>TRBD2|-|TRBJ2-7|TRBV9
TGTGCCAGCAGCAATAGCGGGGGCTACAATGAGCAGTACTTC
CASSNSGGYNEQYF
>-|-|TRBJ2-5|TRBV12-3/TRBV12-4
TGTGCCAGCAGTTTAGCGCGAACCCAGTACTTC
CASSLARTQYF
>-|few|TRBJ1-3|TRBV7-3
TGTGCCAGCAGCCCCCCGGGGGATGGCACCATATATTTT
CASSPPGDGTIYF
>TRBD1|-|TRBJ1-6|TRBV7-6
TGTGCCAGCAGCAACCAACCGGGACAGGATTCTAGCTCCTATAATTCACCCCTCCACTTT
CASSNQPGQDSSSYNSPLHF
>-|many|TRBJ1-2|TRBV2
TGTGCCAGCAGCGTCGACAGGAACTATGGCTACACCTTC
CASSVDRNYGYTF
>-|many|TRBJ1-2|TRBV10-1
TGCGCCAGCAGTGAGTCTCAGGGTGAAGGCTACACCTTC
CASSESQGEGYTF
>-|-|TRBJ2-2|TRBV14
TGCGCCAGCAGCCCTGGGGACGGCACCGGGGAGCTGTTTTTT
CASSPGDGTGELFF
>-|-|TRBJ2-7|TRBV7-2
TGTGCCAGCAGCTTGAGGGGGGCCGATGGCTACGAGCAGTACTTC
CASSLRGADGYEQYF
>-|-|TRBJ2-5|TRBV30
TGTGCCTCTAGCGCCACGGAGACCCAGTACTTC
CASSATETQYF
>-|many|TRBJ2-7|TRBV19
TGTGCCAGTAGGCCGCGAGCCGGGACACCTTACGAGCAGTACTTC
CASRPRAGTPYEQYF
>TRBD1|-|TRBJ1-4|TRBV7-2
TGTGCCAGCAGCTTAGATCGGGGACAGGGGAATGAAAAACTGTTTTTT
CASSLDRGQGNEKLFF
>TRBD2|-|TRBJ2-3|TRBV7-3
TGTGCCAGCAGCTGGGGGGGAAGCGGGAGACCCACAGATGCGCAGTATTTT
CASSWGGSGRPTDAQYF
>TRBD2|few|TRBJ2-1|TRBV20-1
TGCAGTGCTAGTGTGCCTAGCGGGAGATTTGGTGAGCAGTTCTTC
CSASVPSGRFGEQFF
>-|few|TRBJ2-5|TRBV20-1
TGCAGTGCTAGAGTCATAGAGACCCAGTACTTC
CSARVIETQYF
>TRBD1|-|TRBJ2-1|TRBV5-1
TGCGCCAGCAGCTTCGGACAGGAGCACAATGAGCAGTTCTTC
CASSFGQEHNEQFF
>TRBD2|many|TRBJ2-7|TRBV30
TGTGCCTGGAGTGTGAGACTAGCGGGATTCGAGCAGTACTTC
CAWSVRLAGFEQYF
>TRBD2|-|TRBJ2-1|TRBV25-1
TGTGCCAGCAGTCCCCGACGGGGACTAGCGTCGGATGAGCAGTTCTTC
CASSPRRGLASDEQFF
>TRBD1|-|TRBJ2-6|TRBV25-1
TGTGCCAGCAGTGCAGGGGGCGCCTCATTCTCTGGGGCCAACGTCCTGACTTTC
CASSAGGASFSGANVLTF
>-|few|TRBJ2-3|TRBV15
TGTGCCACCAGCAGGGAAAGCGGGTTTAGCACAGATACGCAGTATTTT
CATSRESGFSTDTQYF
>-|-|TRBJ2-2|TRBV4-3
TGCGCCAGCAGCCAAGAACAGGGCGGATCCGGGGAGCTGTTTTTT
CASSQEQGGSGELFF
>TRBD1|few|TRBJ2-1|TRBV7-8
TGTGCCAGCAGCCCCCGCGACAGGGAGTTGAATGAGCAGTTCTTC
CASSPRDRELNEQFF
>TRBD1|-|TRBJ2-7|TRBV7-2
TGTGCCTGGTCCGGGACAGGCCAAAAATCGTTCTTC
CAWSGTGQKSFF
>-|once|TRBJ1-2|TRBV24-1
TGTGCCACCAGTGATTCTCAGACTAACTATGGCTACACCTTC
CATSDSQTNYGYTF
>-|few|TRBJ1-2|TRBV24-1
TGTGCCACCAGTGATTTGGCGTATGGCTACACCTTC
CATSDLAYGYTF
>-|-|TRBJ1-2|TRBV20-1
TGCAGTGCTAGAGACAGGGGTCACTTCTATGGCTACACCTTC
CSARDRGHFYGYTF
>-|-|TRBJ2-7|TRBV11-2
TGTGCCAGCAGCTTAGTGGTCGGCGACGAGCAGTACTTC
CASSLVVGDEQYF
>-|-|TRBJ1-6|TRBV10-3
TGTGCCATCAGGACAGACCCGAATTCACCCCTCCACTTT
CAIRTDPNSPLHF
>-|few|TRBJ2-1|TRBV12-3/TRBV12-4
TGTGCCAGCAGTCCTAGCAGCTACTACAATGAGCAGTTCTTC
CASSPSSYYNEQFF
>TRBD2|-|TRBJ2-5|TRBV11-1
TGTGCCAGCAGCCCCCCATTCCAGGCGGGGGAAGAGACCCAGTACTTC
CASSPPFQAGEETQYF
>TRBD1|-|TRBJ2-5|TRBV20-1
TGCAGTGCGGGGCCAGGGGGCCTAGAGACCCAGTACTTC
CSAGPGGLETQYF
>-|-|TRBJ2-5|TRBV6-6
TGTGCCAGCAGTAGCGGTACTAAGGGGACCCAGTACTTC
CASSSGTKGTQYF
>TRBD1|few|TRBJ2-1|TRBV19
TGTGCCAGTCTACCGAACCCGGGACAGTCCTACAATGAGCAGTTCTTC
CASLPNPGQSYNEQFF
>TRBD1|-|TRBJ2-5|TRBV7-2
TGTGCCAGCAGCCGACTACTCGACAGGGGGCAAGAGACCCAGTACTTC
CASSRLLDRGQETQYF
>-|-|TRBJ1-3|TRBV14
TGTGCCAGCAGCCAAGTGTCGGGTGGAAACACCATATATTTT
CASSQVSGGNTIYF
>-|-|TRBJ2-5|TRBV6-5
TGTGCCAGCAGTTACGGGGCGGGGTTCCGGGAGACCCAGTACTTC
CASSYGAGFRETQYF
>-|-|TRBJ1-4|TRBV30
TGTGCCTGGAGCTTGAAAGGAAAACTGTTTTTT
CAWSLKGKLFF
>-|-|TRBJ1-1|TRBV15
TGTGCCACCAGCAGAGTTGGGAACACTGAAGCTTTCTTT
CATSRVGNTEAFF
>TRBD1|-|TRBJ1-2|TRBV5-1
TGCGCCAGCAGTAGACAGGGAGAGGATGGCTACACCTTC
CASSRQGEDGYTF
>TRBD2|-|TRBJ2-7|TRBV9
TGTGCCAGCAGCGTCGAGGCGGGAGCCTCCTACGAGCAGTACTTC
CASSVEAGASYEQYF
>-|few|TRBJ2-7|TRBV12-3/TRBV12-4
TGTGCCAGCATAAATAGTGGGACCGCCGACTACGAGCAGTACTTC
CASINSGTADYEQYF
>TRBD1|-|TRBJ1-2|TRBV12-3/TRBV12-4
TGTGCCAGCAGTCTCGGACAGGAGATCTATGGCTACACCTTC
CASSLGQEIYGYTF
>-|-|TRBJ1-4|TRBV28
TGTGCCAGCAGTTACTCTAGACGGCCGCCAACTAATGAAAAACTGTTTTTT
CASSYSRRPPTNEKLFF
>-|many|TRBJ1-1|TRBV2
TGTGCCAGCATTTTGAAGAACACTGAAGCTTTCTTT
CASILKNTEAFF
>-|-|TRBJ1-1|TRBV29-1
TGCAGCGTTGAGGGGGTGGGGACTGAAGCTTTCTTT
CSVEGVGTEAFF
>TRBD2|once|TRBJ2-1|TRBV11-1
TGTGCCAGCAGCCGCCCCGGACTAGCGAACAATGAGCAGTTCTTC
CASSRPGLANNEQFF